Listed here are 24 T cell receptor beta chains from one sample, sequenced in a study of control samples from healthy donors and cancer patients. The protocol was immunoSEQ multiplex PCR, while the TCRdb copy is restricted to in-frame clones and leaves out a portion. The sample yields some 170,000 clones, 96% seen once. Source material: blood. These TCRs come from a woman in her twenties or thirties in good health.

The CDR3 loop is CASGLPSGETLYSNQPQHF. In DNA, the CDR3 is TGTGCTAGTGGTTTGCCCTCGGGAGAGACTTTGTATAGCAATCAGCCCCAGCATTTT. The chain uses TRBV12-5 and TRBJ1-5, with D unclear. The CDR3 covers 19 residues. V was shortened by 2 bases and J by 0 bases, with 20 bases between the two germline ends. The germline V gene encodes CDR1 LGHNT and CDR2 FRNRAP.

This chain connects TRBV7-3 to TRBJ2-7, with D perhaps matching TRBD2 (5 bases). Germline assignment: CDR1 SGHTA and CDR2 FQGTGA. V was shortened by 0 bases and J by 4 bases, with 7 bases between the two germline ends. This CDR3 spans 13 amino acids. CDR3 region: CASSLTREYEQYF. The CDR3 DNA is TGTGCCAGCAGCTTAACGAGGGAGTACGAGCAGTACTTC.

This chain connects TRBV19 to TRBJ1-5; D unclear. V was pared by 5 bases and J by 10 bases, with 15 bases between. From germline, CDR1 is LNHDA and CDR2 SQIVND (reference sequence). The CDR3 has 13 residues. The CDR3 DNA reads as TGTGCCAGTAGTGAACTGACGAAAATTCCCCAGCATTTT. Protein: CASSELTKIPQHF. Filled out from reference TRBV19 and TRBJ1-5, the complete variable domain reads DGGITQSPKYLFRKEGQNVTLSCEQNLNHDAMYWYRQDPGQGLRLIYYSQIVNDFQKGDIAEGYSVSREKKESFPLTVTSAQKNPTAFYLCASSELTKIPQHFGDGTRLSIL.

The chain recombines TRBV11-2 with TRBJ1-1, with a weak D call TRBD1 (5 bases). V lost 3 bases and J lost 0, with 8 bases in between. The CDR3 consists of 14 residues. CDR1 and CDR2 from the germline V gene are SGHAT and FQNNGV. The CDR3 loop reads CASSFSGLNTEAFF. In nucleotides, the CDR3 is TGTGCCAGCAGCTTCTCAGGGTTGAACACTGAAGCTTTCTTT. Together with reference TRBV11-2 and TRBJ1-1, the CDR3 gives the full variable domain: EAGVAQSPRYKIIEKRQSVAFWCNPISGHATLYWYQQILGQGPKLLIQFQNNGVVDDSQLPKDRFSAERLKGVDSTLKIQPAKLEDSAVYLCASSFSGLNTEAFFGQGTRLTVV.

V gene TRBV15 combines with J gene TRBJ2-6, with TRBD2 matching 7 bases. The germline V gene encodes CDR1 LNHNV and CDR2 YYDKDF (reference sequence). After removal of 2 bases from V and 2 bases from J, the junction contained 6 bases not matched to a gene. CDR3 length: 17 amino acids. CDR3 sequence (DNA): TGTGCCACCAGCAGACCGGGAGGTCTTACTGGGGCCAACGTCCTGACTTTC. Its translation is CATSRPGGLTGANVLTF. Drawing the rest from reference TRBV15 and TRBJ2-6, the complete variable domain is DAMVIQNPRYQVTQFGKPVTLSCSQTLNHNVMYWYQQKSSQAPKLLFHYYDKDFNNEADTPDNFQSRRPNTSFCFLDIRSPGLGDTAMYLCATSRPGGLTGANVLTFGAGSRLTVL.

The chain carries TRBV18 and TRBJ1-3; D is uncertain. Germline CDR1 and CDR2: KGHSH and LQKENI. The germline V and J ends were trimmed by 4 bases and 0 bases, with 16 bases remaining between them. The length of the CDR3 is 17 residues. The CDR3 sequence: CASSRLGEAASGNTIYF. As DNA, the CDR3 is TGTGCCAGCTCACGACTGGGCGAGGCAGCCTCTGGAAACACCATATATTTT.

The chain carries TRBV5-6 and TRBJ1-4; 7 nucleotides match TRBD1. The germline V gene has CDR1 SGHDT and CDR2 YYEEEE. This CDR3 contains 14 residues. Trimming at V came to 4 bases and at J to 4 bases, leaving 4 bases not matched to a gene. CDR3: CASSGGQFNEKLFF. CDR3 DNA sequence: TGTGCCAGCAGCGGGGGACAGTTTAATGAAAAACTGTTTTTT.

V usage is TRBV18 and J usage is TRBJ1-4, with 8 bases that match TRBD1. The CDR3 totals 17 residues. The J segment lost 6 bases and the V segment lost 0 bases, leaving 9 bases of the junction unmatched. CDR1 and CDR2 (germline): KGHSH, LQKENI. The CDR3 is CASSPPPARGHYEKLFF. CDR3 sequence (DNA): TGTGCCAGCTCACCACCCCCCGCCAGGGGGCATTATGAAAAACTGTTTTTT.

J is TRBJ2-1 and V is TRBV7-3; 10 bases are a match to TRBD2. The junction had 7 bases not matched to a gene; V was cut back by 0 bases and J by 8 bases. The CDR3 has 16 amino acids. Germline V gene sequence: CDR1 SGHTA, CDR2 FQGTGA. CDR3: CASSLTVAGGNYEQFF. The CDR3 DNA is TGTGCCAGCAGCTTAACTGTAGCGGGAGGAAATTATGAGCAGTTCTTC. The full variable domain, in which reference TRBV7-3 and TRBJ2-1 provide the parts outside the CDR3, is GAGVSQTPSNKVTEKGKYVELRCDPISGHTALYWYRQSLGQGPEFLIYFQGTGAADDSGLPNDRFFAVRPEGSVSTLKIQRTERGDSAVYLCASSLTVAGGNYEQFFGPGTRLTVL.

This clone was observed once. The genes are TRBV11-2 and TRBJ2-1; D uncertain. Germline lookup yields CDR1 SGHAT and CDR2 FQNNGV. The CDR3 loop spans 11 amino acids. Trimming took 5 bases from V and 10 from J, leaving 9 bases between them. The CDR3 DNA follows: TGTGCCAGCAGCCAGCGTTGGGAGCAGTTCTTC. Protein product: CASSQRWEQFF.

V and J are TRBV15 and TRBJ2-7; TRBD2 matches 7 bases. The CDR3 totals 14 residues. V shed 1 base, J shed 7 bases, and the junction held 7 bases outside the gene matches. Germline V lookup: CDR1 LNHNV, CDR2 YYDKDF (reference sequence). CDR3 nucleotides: TGTGCCACCAGCAGAGTTGGGGGACTACGGGAGCAGTACTTC. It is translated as CATSRVGGLREQYF.

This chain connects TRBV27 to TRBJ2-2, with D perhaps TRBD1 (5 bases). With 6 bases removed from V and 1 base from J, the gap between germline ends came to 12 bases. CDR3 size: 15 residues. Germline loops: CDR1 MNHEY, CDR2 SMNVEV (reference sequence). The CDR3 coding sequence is TGTGCCAGCAGGGGGTGGGGCGAGAACACCGGGGAGCTGTTTTTT. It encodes CASRGWGENTGELFF.

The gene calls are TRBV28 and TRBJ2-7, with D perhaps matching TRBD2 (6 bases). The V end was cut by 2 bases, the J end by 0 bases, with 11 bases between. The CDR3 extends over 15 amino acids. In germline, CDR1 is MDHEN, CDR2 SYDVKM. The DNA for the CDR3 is TGTGCCAGCAGTTTAGCGGGATTAAGCTCCTACGAGCAGTACTTC. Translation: CASSLAGLSSYEQYF.

The CDR3 DNA follows: TGTGCCAGCAGCCTGACAGGGAATTACAATCAGCCCCAGCATTTT. Amino acids: CASSLTGNYNQPQHF. The rearrangement uses TRBV5-6 and TRBJ1-5; 7 bases are shared with TRBD1. Germline V gene sequence: CDR1 SGHDT, CDR2 YYEEEE. After removal of 4 bases from V and 3 bases from J, the junction contained 7 bases not matched to a gene. The CDR3 sequence is 15 residues long.

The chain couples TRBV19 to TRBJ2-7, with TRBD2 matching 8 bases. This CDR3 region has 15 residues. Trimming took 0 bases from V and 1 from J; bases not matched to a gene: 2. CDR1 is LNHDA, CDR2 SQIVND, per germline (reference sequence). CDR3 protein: CASSIESGGSYEQYF. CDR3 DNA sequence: TGTGCCAGTAGTATAGAGAGCGGGGGATCCTACGAGCAGTACTTC.

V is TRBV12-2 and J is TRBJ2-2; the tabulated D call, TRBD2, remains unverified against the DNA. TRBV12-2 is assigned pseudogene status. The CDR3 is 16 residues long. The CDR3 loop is CASRLRSGENTGELFF. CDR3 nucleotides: TGTGCAAGTCGCCTCCGCAGCGGGGAGAACACCGGGGAGCTGTTTTTT.

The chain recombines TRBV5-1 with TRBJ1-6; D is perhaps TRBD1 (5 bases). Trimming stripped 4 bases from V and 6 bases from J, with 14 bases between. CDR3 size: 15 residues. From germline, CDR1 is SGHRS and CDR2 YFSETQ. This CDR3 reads CASSHRDPTNSPLHF. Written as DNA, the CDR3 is TGCGCCAGCAGCCACCGGGACCCCACTAATTCACCCCTCCACTTT.

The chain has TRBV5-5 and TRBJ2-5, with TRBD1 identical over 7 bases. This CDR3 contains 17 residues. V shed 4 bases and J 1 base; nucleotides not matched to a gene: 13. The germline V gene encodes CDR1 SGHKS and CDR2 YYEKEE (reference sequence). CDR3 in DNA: TGTGCCAGCAGCCTTATTACGCGACAGGGCCGCCAAGAGACCCAGTACTTC. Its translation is CASSLITRQGRQETQYF. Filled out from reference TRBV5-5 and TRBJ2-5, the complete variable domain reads DAGVTQSPTHLIKTRGQQVTLRCSPISGHKSVSWYQQVLGQGPQFIFQYYEKEERGRGNFPDRFSARQFPNYSSELNVNALLLGDSALYLCASSLITRQGRQETQYFGPGTRLLVL.

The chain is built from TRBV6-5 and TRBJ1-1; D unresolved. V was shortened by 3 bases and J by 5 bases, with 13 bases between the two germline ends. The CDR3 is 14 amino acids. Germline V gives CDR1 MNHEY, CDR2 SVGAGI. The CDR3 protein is CASSYSDPGTEAFF. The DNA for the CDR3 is TGTGCCAGCAGTTATTCCGACCCTGGGACTGAAGCTTTCTTT.

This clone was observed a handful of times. The CDR3: CATSRVRGLQFF. The CDR3 DNA follows: TGTGCCACCAGCAGAGTCAGGGGGCTGCAGTTCTTC. The V call is TRBV15, the J call TRBJ2-1; 8 bases fit TRBD1. This CDR3 has 12 residues. The V gene end was trimmed by 1 base and the J gene end by 12 bases; junction bases not matched to a gene: 2. In germline, CDR1 is LNHNV, CDR2 YYDKDF (reference sequence).

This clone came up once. CDR3 sequence reads: CASRAGSGTEAFF. CDR3 nucleotide sequence: TGTGCCAGCAGGGCAGGGTCCGGCACTGAAGCTTTCTTT. The rearrangement joins TRBV6-4 to TRBJ1-1, with TRBD1 as a possible D gene (5 bases). The germline V and J ends were trimmed by 6 bases and 4 bases, with 12 bases remaining between them. This CDR3 is 13 amino acids long. The germline CDR1 and CDR2 sequences are MRHNA and SNTAGT.

The CDR3 DNA follows: TGTGCCAGCAGCCAAGCCTCCAGTACTGAAGCTTTCTTT. Encoded protein: CASSQASSTEAFF. The V call is TRBV3-1 (or the pseudogene TRBV3-2), the J call TRBJ1-1, with no clear D. This CDR3 spans 13 amino acids. The germline V and J ends were trimmed by 1 base and 5 bases, with 8 bases remaining between them. Germline loops: CDR1 LGHDT, CDR2 YNNKEL (reference sequence).

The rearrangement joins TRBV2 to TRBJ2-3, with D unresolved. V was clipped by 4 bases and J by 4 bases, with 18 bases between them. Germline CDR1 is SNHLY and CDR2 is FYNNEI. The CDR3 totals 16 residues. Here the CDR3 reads CASSVFGGLGSDTQYF. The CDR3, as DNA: TGTGCCAGCAGTGTGTTTGGTGGTTTAGGTTCAGATACGCAGTATTTT. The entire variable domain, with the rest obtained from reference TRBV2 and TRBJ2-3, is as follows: EPEVTQTPSHQVTQMGQEVILRCVPISNHLYFYWYRQILGQKVEFLVSFYNNEISEKSEIFDDQFSVERPDGSNFTLKIRSTKLEDSAMYFCASSVFGGLGSDTQYFGPGTRLTVL.

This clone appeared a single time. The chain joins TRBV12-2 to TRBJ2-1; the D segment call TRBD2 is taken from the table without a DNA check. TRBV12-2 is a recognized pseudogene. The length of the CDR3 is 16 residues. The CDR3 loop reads CASRRLTSGSYNEQFF. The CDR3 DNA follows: TGTGCAAGTCGCCGCTTGACTAGCGGGAGCTACAATGAGCAGTTCTTC.